This paragraph reports one T cell receptor (beta chain). Its antigen remains unknown. Germline V gene sequence: CDR1 SGHRS, CDR2 YFSETQ. The V gene lost 3 bases and the J gene lost 4 bases, with 19 bases spanning the gap. This CDR3 contains 17 residues. Using immunoSEQ multiplex PCR, the repertoire was profiled, and TCRdb retains in-frame clones only, with some absent. Of some 330,000 clones in the sample, about nine tenths were seen once. The sample originates from a study of cytomegalovirus exposure and HLA in healthy donors. Overall study context: The 120 validation repertoires and the 650 to 850 first-cohort repertoires shared a platform, a later analysis reported.

Findings and limits, study-wide: The study recorded 150 to 200 TCR beta chains that were cytomegalovirus-associated.

This sequence was found in a young woman in good health and CMV-seronegative. Sequencing was done on a sample of PBMCs. The J gene is TRBJ1-4, the V gene TRBV5-1; possibly TRBD1 for D (6 bases). The CDR3: CASSSDPPAGVNEKLFF. CDR3 nucleotide sequence: TGCGCCAGCAGCTCAGACCCACCGGCAGGGGTTAATGAAAAACTGTTTTTT.